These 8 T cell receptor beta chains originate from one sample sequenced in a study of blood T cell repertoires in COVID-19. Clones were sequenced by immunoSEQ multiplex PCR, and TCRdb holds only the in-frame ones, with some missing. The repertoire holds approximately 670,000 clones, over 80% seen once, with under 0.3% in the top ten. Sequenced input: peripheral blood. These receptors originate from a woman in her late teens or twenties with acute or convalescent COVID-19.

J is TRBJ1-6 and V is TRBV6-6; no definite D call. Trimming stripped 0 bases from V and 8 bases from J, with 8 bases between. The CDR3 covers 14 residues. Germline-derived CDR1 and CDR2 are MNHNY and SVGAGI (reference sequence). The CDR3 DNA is TGTGCCAGCAGTTACTCTAGGAGGGATTCACCCCTCCACTTT. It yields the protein CASSYSRRDSPLHF.

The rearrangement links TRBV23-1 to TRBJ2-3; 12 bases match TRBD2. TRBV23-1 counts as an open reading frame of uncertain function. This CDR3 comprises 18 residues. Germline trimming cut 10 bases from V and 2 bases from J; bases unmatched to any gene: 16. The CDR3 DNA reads TGCGCCACCATGCCCACTAGCGGGGGGCGGCCATACACAGATACGCAGTATTTT. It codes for CATMPTSGGRPYTDTQYF.

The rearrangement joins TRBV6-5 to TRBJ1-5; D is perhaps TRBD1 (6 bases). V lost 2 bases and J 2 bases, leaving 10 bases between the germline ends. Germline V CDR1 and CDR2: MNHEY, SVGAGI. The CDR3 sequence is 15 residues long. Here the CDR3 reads CASSYRNRGNQPQHF. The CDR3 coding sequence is TGTGCCAGCAGTTACCGTAACAGGGGCAATCAGCCCCAGCATTTT.

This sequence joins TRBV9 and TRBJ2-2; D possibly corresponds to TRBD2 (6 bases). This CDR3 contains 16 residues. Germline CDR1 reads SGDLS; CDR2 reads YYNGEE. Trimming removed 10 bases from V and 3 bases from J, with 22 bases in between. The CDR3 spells CAASIGGSADTGELFF. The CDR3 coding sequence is TGTGCCGCCTCGATCGGGGGAAGTGCGGACACCGGGGAGCTGTTTTTT.

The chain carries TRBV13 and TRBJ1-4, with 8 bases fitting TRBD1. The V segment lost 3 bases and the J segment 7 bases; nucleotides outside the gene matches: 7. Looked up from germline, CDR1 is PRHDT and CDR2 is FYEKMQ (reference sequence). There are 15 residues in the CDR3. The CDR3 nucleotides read TGTGCCAGCAGCTTTTCAGGGGGCGCGAGTGAAAAACTGTTTTTT. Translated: CASSFSGGASEKLFF.

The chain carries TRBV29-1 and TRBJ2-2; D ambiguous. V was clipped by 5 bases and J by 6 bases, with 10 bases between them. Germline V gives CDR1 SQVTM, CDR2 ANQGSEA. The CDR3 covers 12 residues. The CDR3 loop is CSVKARSGELFF. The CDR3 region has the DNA TGCAGCGTTAAGGCGCGGTCCGGGGAGCTGTTTTTT.

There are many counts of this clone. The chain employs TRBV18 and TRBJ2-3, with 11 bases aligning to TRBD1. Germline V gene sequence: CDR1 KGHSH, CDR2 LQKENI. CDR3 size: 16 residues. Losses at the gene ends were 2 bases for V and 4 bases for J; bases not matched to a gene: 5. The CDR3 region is CASSPVDRGRADTQYF. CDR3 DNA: TGTGCCAGCTCACCAGTGGACAGGGGGCGAGCAGATACGCAGTATTTT.

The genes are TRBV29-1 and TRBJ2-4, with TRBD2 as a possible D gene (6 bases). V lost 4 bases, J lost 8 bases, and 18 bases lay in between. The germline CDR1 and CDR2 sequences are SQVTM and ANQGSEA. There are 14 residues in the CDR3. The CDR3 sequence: CSVARGPLWDIQYF. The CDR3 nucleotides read TGCAGCGTTGCGCGGGGCCCACTTTGGGACATTCAGTACTTC.